This entry lists 21 T cell receptor beta chains sequenced from one sample in a study of identical twins. TCRdb analysed the 5' RACE reads with MiXCR anew, one entry per CDR3 protein. The sample contains roughly 570,000 distinct CDR3 sequences, 7.5% to 10% of which appear only once. The data were also submitted as part of a second study, on yellow fever vaccine responses in identical twins.

Sequencing was done on a sample of PBMCs. The origin of the receptors is a woman aged 18-29 years in good health.

This clonotype was recorded a few times. This rearrangement joins TRBV29-1 to TRBJ2-3, with 9 bases that match TRBD1. The V and J ends lost 7 bases and 0 bases, in that order; junction bases with no gene match: 2. This CDR3 has 13 amino acids. The V gene's germline CDR1 is SQVTM and CDR2 ANQGSEA. The CDR3: CSGGTGSTDTQYF. CDR3 nucleotide sequence: TGCAGCGGTGGGACAGGGAGCACAGATACGCAGTATTTT.

This clonotype was recorded at least ten times. The chain has TRBV12-3 or TRBV12-4 and TRBJ2-1; TRBD1 matches 8 bases. The CDR3 contains 15 residues. The junction had 3 bases not matched to a gene; V was cut back by 1 base and J by 4 bases. This chain's CDR3 is CASSLGRGRYNEQFF. CDR3 in DNA: TGTGCCAGCAGTTTAGGCAGGGGGCGGTACAATGAGCAGTTCTTC.

CDR3 amino acids: CASSFSAPASPGDEQFF. The CDR3 region has the DNA TGTGCCAGCAGCTTTTCGGCGCCGGCCTCCCCTGGGGATGAGCAGTTCTTC. This rearrangement joins TRBV5-6 to TRBJ2-1; D is uncertain. This CDR3 is built from 17 residues. Germline-derived CDR1 and CDR2 are SGHDT and YYEEEE. V dropped 2 bases and J dropped 8 bases, with 23 bases sitting between them. The full variable domain, completed using reference TRBV5-6 and TRBJ2-1, is DAGVTQSPTHLIKTRGQQVTLRCSPKSGHDTVSWYQQALGQGPQFIFQYYEEEERQRGNFPDRFSGHQFPNYSSELNVNALLLGDSALYLCASSFSAPASPGDEQFFGPGTRLTVL.

J is TRBJ2-7 and V is TRBV20-1; no firm D call. The CDR3 sequence is 16 residues long. Per the germline V gene, CDR1 is DFQATT and CDR2 is SNEGSKA (reference sequence). V was trimmed by 0 bases and J by 0 bases, leaving 15 bases between them. CDR3 loop: CSARDHKTQSSYEQYF. The CDR3 coding sequence is TGCAGTGCTAGAGATCATAAGACACAAAGCTCCTACGAGCAGTACTTC.

The chain carries TRBV20-1 and TRBJ2-7, with 14 bases lining up with TRBD2. The CDR3 extends over 17 amino acids. Germline V gives CDR1 DFQATT, CDR2 SNEGSKA (reference sequence). Trimming at V came to 3 bases and at J to 4 bases, leaving 11 bases not matched to a gene. The CDR3 is CSARGTGTSGSQYEQYF. CDR3 coding DNA: TGCAGTGCTAGGGGAACCGGGACTAGCGGGAGCCAGTACGAGCAGTACTTC.

This clonotype was found a few times. J is TRBJ2-1 and V is TRBV6-2 or TRBV6-3; TRBD1 matches 7 bases. Germline values: CDR1 MNHEY, CDR2 SVGEGT. The CDR3 covers 13 residues. V lost 6 bases, J lost 5 bases, and 4 bases stayed unmatched. This chain's CDR3 is CASSYQGDNEQFF. CDR3 DNA: TGTGCCAGCAGCTACCAGGGGGACAATGAGCAGTTCTTC.

This clonotype was detected ten times or more. The V call is TRBV29-1, the J call TRBJ2-7, with 9 bases that match TRBD1. V lost 5 bases to trimming and J lost 3 bases; unmatched junction nucleotides: 5. CDR1 is SQVTM and CDR2 is ANQGSEA in the germline V gene. This CDR3 region has 13 residues. The CDR3 DNA follows: TGCAGCGTTTCCGGGACAGGGAGCTACGAGCAGTACTTC. This translates into CSVSGTGSYEQYF.

V and J are TRBV28 and TRBJ1-2, with D uncertain. Trimming took off 0 bases at V and 8 bases at J, with 13 bases between the two ends. Germline V gene sequence: CDR1 MDHEN, CDR2 SYDVKM. This CDR3 region has 14 residues. CDR3 nucleotide sequence: TGTGCCAGCAGTTTATGGCAGGTTGGGGAAGGCTACACCTTC. This codes for CASSLWQVGEGYTF.

The V and J genes are TRBV7-8 and TRBJ2-3; 12 bases agree with TRBD2. This CDR3 is 17 amino acids long. CDR1 is SGHVS, CDR2 FQNEAQ, per germline. V was clipped by 5 bases and J by 2 bases; unmatched bases: 8. The CDR3 here is CASSPRLAGVTTDTQYF. The CDR3, as DNA: TGTGCCAGCAGCCCCCGACTAGCGGGAGTTACCACAGATACGCAGTATTTT.

A few counts support this clonotype. The chain combines TRBV27 with TRBJ2-1; 10 bases line up with TRBD1. The J segment lost 9 bases and the V segment lost 8 bases, leaving 10 bases of the junction unmatched. This CDR3 has 14 amino acids. The germline V gene encodes CDR1 MNHEY and CDR2 SMNVEV (reference sequence). The CDR3 loop is CASHGRQGASEQFF. The DNA of the CDR3 is TGTGCCAGCCACGGGAGACAGGGGGCGTCTGAGCAGTTCTTC.

The V and J genes are TRBV29-1 and TRBJ1-2; weak D call: TRBD1 (6 bases). V was pared by 5 bases and J by 7 bases, with 20 bases between. The CDR3 length is 14 residues. Germline values: CDR1 SQVTM, CDR2 ANQGSEA. CDR3 sequence: CSVITGLGGAGYTF. The CDR3 coding sequence is TGCAGCGTTATAACGGGACTGGGGGGCGCTGGCTACACCTTC.

This clonotype was counted between two and nine times. The chain's CDR3 is CASSFRTGSPTNEKLFF. The CDR3 DNA reads as TGTGCCAGCAGTTTTCGGACAGGCTCGCCAACTAATGAAAAACTGTTTTTT. The rearrangement uses TRBV6-5 and TRBJ1-4; 7 nucleotides agree with TRBD1. The CDR3 covers 17 residues. Germline CDR1 reads MNHEY; CDR2 reads SVGAGI. With V trimmed by 4 bases and J by 0 bases, 8 bases remained unmatched.

V is TRBV5-1 and J is TRBJ2-1; no clear D gene. Germline V gene lookup returns CDR1 SGHRS and CDR2 YFSETQ. This CDR3 comprises 16 residues. Trimming left V 4 bases short and J 5 bases short, with 19 bases between. CDR3 loop: CASSTRLTASHNEQFF. The CDR3, as DNA: TGCGCCAGCAGCACCCGGCTAACAGCGTCCCACAATGAGCAGTTCTTC.

This clonotype was observed a few times. This chain connects TRBV6-1 to TRBJ2-7, with D perhaps being TRBD1 or TRBD2 (6 bases each). The CDR3 is made up of 14 amino acids. Germline lookup yields CDR1 MNHNS and CDR2 SASEGT. Trimming removed 5 bases from V and 2 bases from J, with 13 bases in between. The CDR3 sequence is CASSTKGGPYEQYF. Here the CDR3 DNA reads TGTGCCAGCAGTACCAAGGGGGGCCCCTACGAGCAGTACTTC.

The chain couples TRBV5-1 to TRBJ2-3; 7 nucleotides agree with TRBD1. Germline V gene lookup returns CDR1 SGHRS and CDR2 YFSETQ. J lost 1 base, V lost 4 bases, and 6 bases had no gene match. This CDR3 contains 15 residues. The DNA for the CDR3 is TGCGCCAGCAGCATACAGGGGACGGGCACAGATACGCAGTATTTT. The encoded protein is CASSIQGTGTDTQYF.

This clonotype was counted a few times. The V and J genes are TRBV29-1 and TRBJ2-7, with D possibly TRBD1 on 6 matching bases. V was cut by 4 bases and J by 6 bases, with 13 bases left in between. Germline V gives CDR1 SQVTM, CDR2 ANQGSEA. CDR3 length equals 12 residues. The CDR3 sequence is CSVALGQREQYF. The CDR3 bases are TGCAGCGTTGCCCTCGGACAGCGCGAGCAGTACTTC.

This clonotype was counted ten times or more. This chain uses TRBV20-1 with TRBJ1-5; D is undetermined. There are 10 residues in the CDR3. V was shortened by 7 bases and J by 9 bases, with 10 bases between the two germline ends. CDR1 and CDR2 from the germline V gene are DFQATT and SNEGSKA (reference sequence). The CDR3 reads CSVAGMPQHF. The DNA for the CDR3 is TGCAGTGTCGCCGGGATGCCCCAGCATTTT.

The J gene is TRBJ2-7, the V gene TRBV6-1; D remains unclear. The CDR3 totals 20 residues. The germline CDR1 and CDR2 sequences are MNHNS and SASEGT. Trimming took off 3 bases at V and 5 bases at J, with 32 bases between the two ends. CDR3 in DNA: TGTGCCAGCAGTGAGCCTACACCCTCCTACGAGCAGTACTTTCGTCACGAGCAGTACTTC. This encodes CASSEPTPSYEQYFRHEQYF.

This clonotype was counted ten times or more. The rearrangement uses TRBV20-1 and TRBJ2-7; D gene ambiguous. Germline lookup yields CDR1 DFQATT and CDR2 SNEGSKA (reference sequence). The CDR3 has 13 residues. V lost 0 bases and J lost 0, with 6 bases in between. Here the CDR3 DNA reads TGCAGTGCTAGAGACCCGAGCTCCTACGAGCAGTACTTC. This gives the protein CSARDPSSYEQYF.

Ten or more counts support this clonotype. This chain links TRBV12-3 or TRBV12-4 with TRBJ2-5; 13 bases line up with TRBD2. This CDR3 comprises 14 residues. V shed 6 bases, J shed 8 bases, and the junction held 6 bases outside the gene matches. The DNA of the CDR3 is TGTGCCAGCAGCCTGACTAGCGGGAGGCCTACCCAGTACTTC. Its translation: CASSLTSGRPTQYF.

This clonotype occurred many times. The chain employs TRBV7-2 and TRBJ1-1; no firm D call. CDR3 length: 16 residues. The germline gives CDR1 SGHTA, CDR2 FQGNSA. Trimming cost V 0 bases and J 3 bases, with 14 bases left between them. CDR3 nucleotides: TGTGCCAGCAGCTTAGCGTCCGGGATGTCCCACACTGAAGCTTTCTTT. It codes for CASSLASGMSHTEAFF.